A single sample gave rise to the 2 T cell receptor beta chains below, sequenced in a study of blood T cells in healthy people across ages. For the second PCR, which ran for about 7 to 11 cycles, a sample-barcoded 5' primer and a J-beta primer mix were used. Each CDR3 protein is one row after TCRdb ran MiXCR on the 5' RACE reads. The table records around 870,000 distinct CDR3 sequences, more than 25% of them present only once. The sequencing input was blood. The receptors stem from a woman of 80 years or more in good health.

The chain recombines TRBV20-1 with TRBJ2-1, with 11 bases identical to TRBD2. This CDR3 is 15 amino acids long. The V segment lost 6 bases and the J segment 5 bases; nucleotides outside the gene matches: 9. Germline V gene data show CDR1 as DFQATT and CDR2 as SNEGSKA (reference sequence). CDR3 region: CSAPLGSGGDNEQFF. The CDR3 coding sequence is TGCAGTGCCCCCTTGGGTAGCGGGGGGGACAATGAGCAGTTCTTC.

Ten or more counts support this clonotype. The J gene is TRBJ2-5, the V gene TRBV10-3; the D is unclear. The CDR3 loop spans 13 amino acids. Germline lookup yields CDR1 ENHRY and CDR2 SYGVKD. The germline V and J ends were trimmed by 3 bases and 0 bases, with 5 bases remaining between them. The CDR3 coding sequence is TGTGCCATCAGTGATAGTAACCAAGAGACCCAGTACTTC. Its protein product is CAISDSNQETQYF.